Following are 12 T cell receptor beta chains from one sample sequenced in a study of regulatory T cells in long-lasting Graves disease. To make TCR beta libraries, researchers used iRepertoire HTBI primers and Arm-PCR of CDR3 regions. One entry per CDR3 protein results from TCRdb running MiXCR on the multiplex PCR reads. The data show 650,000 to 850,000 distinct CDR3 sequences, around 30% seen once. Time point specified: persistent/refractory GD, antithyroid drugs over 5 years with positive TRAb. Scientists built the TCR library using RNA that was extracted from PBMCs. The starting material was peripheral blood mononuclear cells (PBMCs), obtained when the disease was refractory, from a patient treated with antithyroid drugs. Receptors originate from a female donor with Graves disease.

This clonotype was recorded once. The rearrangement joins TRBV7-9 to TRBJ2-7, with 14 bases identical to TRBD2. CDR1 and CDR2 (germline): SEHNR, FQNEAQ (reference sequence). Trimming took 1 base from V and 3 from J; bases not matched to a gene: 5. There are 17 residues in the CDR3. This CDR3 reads CASSLGGLAGVHYEQYF. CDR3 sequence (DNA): TGTGCCAGCAGCTTAGGGGGACTAGCGGGAGTCCACTACGAGCAGTACTTC.

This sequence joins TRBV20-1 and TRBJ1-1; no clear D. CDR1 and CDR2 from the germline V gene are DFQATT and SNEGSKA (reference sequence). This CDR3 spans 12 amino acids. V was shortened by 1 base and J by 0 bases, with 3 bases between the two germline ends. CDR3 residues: CSARVLNTEAFF. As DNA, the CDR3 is TGCAGTGCTAGAGTTTTGAACACTGAAGCTTTCTTT.

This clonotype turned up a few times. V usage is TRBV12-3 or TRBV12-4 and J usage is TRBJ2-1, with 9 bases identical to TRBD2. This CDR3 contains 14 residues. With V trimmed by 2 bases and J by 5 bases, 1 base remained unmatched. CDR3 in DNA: TGTGCCAGCAGTTTAAGACTAGCGGACAATGAGCAGTTCTTC. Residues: CASSLRLADNEQFF.

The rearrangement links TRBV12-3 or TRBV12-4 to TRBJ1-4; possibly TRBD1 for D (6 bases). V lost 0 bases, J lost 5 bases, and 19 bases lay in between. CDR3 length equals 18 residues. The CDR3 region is CASSLALRWGQGNEKLFF. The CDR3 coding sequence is TGTGCCAGCAGTTTAGCGCTAAGGTGGGGGCAGGGGAATGAAAAACTGTTTTTT.

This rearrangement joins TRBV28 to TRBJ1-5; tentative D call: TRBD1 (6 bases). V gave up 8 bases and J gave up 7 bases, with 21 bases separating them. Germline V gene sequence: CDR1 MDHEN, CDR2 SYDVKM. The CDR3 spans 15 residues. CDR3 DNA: TGTGCCAGCGAGTCCGGGGGCCCCCCGGGACAGCCCCAGCATTTT. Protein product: CASESGGPPGQPQHF.

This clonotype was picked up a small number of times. CDR3 DNA: TGTGCCAGCAGCTTAGTGGCGGGAGGAAACTACGAGCAGTACTTC. Protein sequence: CASSLVAGGNYEQYF. J is TRBJ2-7 and V is TRBV11-2, with 8 bases matching TRBD2. CDR3 length equals 15 residues. CDR1 and CDR2 from the germline V gene are SGHAT and FQNNGV. The J segment lost 3 bases and the V segment lost 1 base, leaving 5 bases of the junction unmatched.

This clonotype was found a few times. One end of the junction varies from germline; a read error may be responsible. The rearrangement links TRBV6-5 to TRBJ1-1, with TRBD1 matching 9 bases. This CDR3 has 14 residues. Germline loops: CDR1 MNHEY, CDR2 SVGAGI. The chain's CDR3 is CASSYWDREGESFF. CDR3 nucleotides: TGTGCCAGCAGTTACTGGGACAGGGAGGGTGAATCTTTCTTT.

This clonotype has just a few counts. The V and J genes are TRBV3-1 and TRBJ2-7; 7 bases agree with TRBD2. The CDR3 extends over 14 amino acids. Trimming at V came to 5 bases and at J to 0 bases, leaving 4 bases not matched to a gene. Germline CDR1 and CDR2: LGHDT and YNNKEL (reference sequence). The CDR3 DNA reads TGTGCCAGCAGCGTTAGCGGGTTCTCCTACGAGCAGTACTTC. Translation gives CASSVSGFSYEQYF.

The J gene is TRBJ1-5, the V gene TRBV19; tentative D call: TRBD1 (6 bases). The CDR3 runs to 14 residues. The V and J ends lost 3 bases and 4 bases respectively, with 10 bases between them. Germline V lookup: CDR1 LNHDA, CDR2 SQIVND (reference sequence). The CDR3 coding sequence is TGTGCCAGTAGTATCGACAGGCTGAATCAGCCCCAGCATTTT. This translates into CASSIDRLNQPQHF.

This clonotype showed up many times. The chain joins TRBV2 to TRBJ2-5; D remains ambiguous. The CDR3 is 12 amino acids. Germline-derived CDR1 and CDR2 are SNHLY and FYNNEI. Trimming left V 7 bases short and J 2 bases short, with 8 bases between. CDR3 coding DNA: TGTGCCAGCACTGCGGAGCAAGAGACCCAGTACTTC. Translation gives CASTAEQETQYF.

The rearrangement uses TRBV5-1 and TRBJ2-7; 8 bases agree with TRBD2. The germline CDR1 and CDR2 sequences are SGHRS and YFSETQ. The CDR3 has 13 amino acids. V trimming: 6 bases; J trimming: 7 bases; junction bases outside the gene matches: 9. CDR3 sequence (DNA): TGCGCCAGCAATCAGCGGGAGTCGGGGGAGCAGTACTTC. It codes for CASNQRESGEQYF.

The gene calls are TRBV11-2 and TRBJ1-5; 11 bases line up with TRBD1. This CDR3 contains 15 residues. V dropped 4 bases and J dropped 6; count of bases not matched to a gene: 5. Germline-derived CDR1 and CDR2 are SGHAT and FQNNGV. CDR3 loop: CASSSDRGLFQPQHF. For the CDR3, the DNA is TGTGCCAGCAGCTCGGACAGGGGGCTGTTTCAGCCCCAGCATTTT.